This TCR beta chain came from a study of PD-L1 blockade in urothelial cancer (dated by TCRdb to 2016 to 2017). About the study as a whole: All patients started therapy around 2014 and received atezolizumab 1,200 mg intravenously every 3 weeks. About nine tenths of the roughly 29 patients were males with bladder-origin urothelial cancer, and about 65% of the 29 reported a prior smoking history. An ECOG performance status of 0 or 1 was recorded for the patients, and 0 to 3 prior chemotherapy regimens had been received by the patients. Blood samples were analyzed 3 weeks after the start of treatment (second dose) and 6 weeks after the start of treatment. Blood samples yielded a median of around 150,000 T cells and roughly 83,000 unique TCRs, with median clonality around 0.083. The study, an exploratory multi-omic analysis, examined somatic, immune and clinical correlates of response to PD-L1 blockade with atezolizumab in urothelial cancer. Pretreatment tumor samples, along with matched peripheral blood collected serially before and after atezolizumab treatment, underwent TCR sequencing. Durable clinical benefit was defined as a progression-free survival longer than 6 months, and TCR features were additionally tested against progression-free survival and overall survival. In the same patients, pretreatment tumors underwent whole exome sequencing and RNA sequencing in addition to TCR sequencing. Durable clinical benefit was achieved by nine patients and was not achieved by 20 patients. Twenty-nine patients had pretreatment blood TCR-seq, around 25 had at least one posttreatment blood collection, and around 25 had tumor TCR-seq. What the study reported, not specific to this receptor: Greater expansion of tumor-associated TCR clones in peripheral blood 3 weeks after the start of treatment was observed in patients with durable benefit (n of about 21, p = 0.022). Small sample size (n of about 29) and many exploratory analyses mean the results are intended to be hypothesis-generating. Improved progression-free and overall survival was associated with having pretreatment peripheral blood TCR clonality below the median.

The cohort included under 35 patients with locally advanced or metastatic urothelial carcinoma who were treated at Memorial Sloan Kettering on a trial protocol. Peripheral blood mononuclear cells were collected pretreatment and during treatment, with between 1 and 8 total time points per patient. The Qiagen DNeasy Blood extraction kit was used to purify genomic DNA from total PBMCs and tumor samples. PBMCs were collected pretreatment and during treatment and were isolated and stored as previously described. Synthetic TCR analog templates were spiked into each PCR so that absolute template abundance could be estimated from read counts. TCRbeta CDR3 regions were amplified from genomic DNA with bias-controlled V and J gene primers using the immunoSEQ assay. Rearranged TCRbeta segments were sequenced at approximately 20X coverage. In the paper's pipeline: Sequencing errors were corrected by clustering, and CDR3s were annotated against IMGT so that V, D and J genes could be assigned. Out-of-frame and stop-codon sequences were excluded, and only productive TCRbeta rearrangements were used in downstream analyses. To compute clonality, Shannon entropy was normalized by the log of the number of unique productive sequences and then subtracted from one. Fisher's exact test with Benjamini-Hochberg correction, at a threshold of adjusted p below 0.01, was used to find clones that differed between time points or between blood and tumor. In its TCRdb copy, this immuneACCESS table keeps in-frame sequences only and misses some clones. Where compared with another copy, unresolved V genes explain less than half of these, and the others have no known cause. V and J calls and clone size are those listed in that table; D and trimming were worked out from the DNA. The sample table lists 30,000 to 40,000 clones, over 75% of them with a count of one. The ten most abundant clones make up around 3.8% of the sample.

Of note for this clone: The clone's antigen remains unknown. Base qualities are not recorded, but no much larger clone differs from it by a single base.

In the germline V gene, CDR1 corresponds to MNHNS and CDR2 to SASEGT. Unmatched junction bases come to 4, with V trimmed by 4 bases and J by 1 base. The CDR3 measures 15 amino acids from cysteine to phenylalanine. The retained sequence is limited to the CDR3, 45 bases, with the frame set at the first base. This sequence was found in a man in his 70s with urothelial cancer. This material consisted of PBMCs, taken around atezolizumab (anti-PD-L1) treatment. The chain employs TRBV6-1 and TRBJ1-1; 9 central bases correspond to TRBD1. The bases read TGTGCCAGCAGTGGCATGACAGGGGGGAACACTGAAGCTTTCTTT. Translated, it gives CASSGMTGGNTEAFF.